The present T cell receptor beta chain was sequenced within a study of human T cells and chemical hapten exposure (dated by TCRdb to the early 2020s). Study-level background: For sensitization, 2% DPC in acetone was applied to a 2 cm by 2 cm area of upper inner arm skin. Throughout the roughly 23-week study period, patients were also given weekly therapeutic DPC doses on the scalp. Patch tests used Finn chambers with 0.01% DPC on the upper back, scored after 6 days by International Contact Dermatitis Research Group standards. Alopecia areata with under or over 50% scalp involvement, alopecia totalis and alopecia universalis were represented in the patient cohort, which was mostly female. Libraries were pooled for sequencing, and per-sample TCR yields varied mainly because of small differences in library volumes within the pool. The study tracked peripheral blood TCR repertoire changes in vivo during primary and secondary sensitization to the hapten diphenylcyclopropenone (DPC) in alopecia patients. Blood was sampled from patients pre-sensitization (week 0) and at 2, 6 and about 24 weeks after DPC sensitization. Blood for TCR sequencing was provided by twenty-nine alopecia patients at one to four time points (pre-sensitization, 2, 6 and 24 weeks). Study-level results and caveats: Compared with pre-sensitization or healthy control sets, expanded TCRs formed significantly more large CDR3 similarity clusters, which is consistent with antigen-driven responses. Because every patient had alopecia, a presumed autoimmune disease, the patients' immune response might differ from that of healthy individuals. The number of TCRs above 1 in 1000 frequency did not change with DPC sensitization; there was no evidence of global repertoire structure alterations. The number of PT1 expanded TCRs positively correlated with patch test score, significant at thresholds 8, 16 and 32 but not 4. After repeated subsampling, the strength of the expansion versus patch-test correlation and the threshold at which it became significant changed.

The CDR3 measures 17 amino acids from cysteine to phenylalanine. The entry retains the CDR3 DNA only, 51 bases that are in frame from base 1. From the germline V gene, CDR1 is MNHNS and CDR2 is SASEGT. V trim: 5 bases; J trim: 2 bases; unmatched bases: 12. This clonotype has ten or more counts. Its specific antigen is unknown. The sample holds no much larger clone one base away, and base qualities are not on file. The library was obtained by RACE. The listed sequencing device is NextSeq 500. During library preparation, unique molecular identifiers were attached to individual cDNA molecules so that TCRs could be counted in a quantitative, reproducible way. From each blood RNA sample, both TCR alpha and TCR beta chains were sequenced. On the study's bioinformatics: Samples had a median of roughly 91,000 TCRs, with a range from roughly 20,000 to 700,000. The Decombinator software suite was used to annotate V, J and CDR3 in the TCR reads. To make PS versus PT1 abundance plots, every sample was subsampled to the same number of TCRs (28,000). Expanded TCRs were defined as absent before sensitization and observed at least eight times at the 2-week time point. TCRdb trimmed the raw reads at Q25, called clones with MiXCR and kept productive beta chains. A single entry per CDR3 protein holds the most common genes and DNA from its merged rows. TCRdb's processing, not the study's, gives the V and J calls here. Across this sample there are 30,000 to 40,000 distinct CDR3 sequences, with 7.5% to 8% seen only once. Of the sample, 1.3% is held by the ten largest clones.

The time point label corresponds to: pre-sensitization, week 0. Read against the paper, the sample's treatment or condition label means: therapeutic diphenylcyclopropenone sensitization with weekly scalp DPC. Blood at each patch-test visit was drawn before the patch test was applied. Eligible patients were aged 18 to 70, diagnosed with alopecia, deemed suitable for DPC therapy, and excluded if pregnant. Unfractionated whole blood was collected in Tempus Blood RNA tubes, and total RNA was extracted from that blood. Here the sequenced sample was whole blood, taken in connection with sensitization to the hapten diphenylcyclopropenone (DPC). The V gene is TRBV6-1 and the J gene is TRBJ2-1, with TRBD1 matching 7 junction bases. The TCR originated in a woman between 45 and 65 years old with alopecia areata. Some clones in this sample may be carry-over from other donors' samples. The CDR3 in this case is CASSTPPTGYPYNEQFF. The sequenced DNA: TGTGCCAGCAGTACTCCCCCGACAGGGTATCCCTACAATGAGCAGTTCTTC.